This is a list of T cell receptor beta chains from one sample in a study of T cell repertoires in cytomegalovirus infection. TCRdb processed the reads anew with MiXCR; each CDR3 protein has one entry. Among approximately 910,000 distinct CDR3 sequences listed, approximately 32% were seen once. Which antigens these TCRs recognize remains unknown. The sample in question was cultured CD8+ T cells from PBMCs, obtained from culture after CMV antigen stimulation. Every receptor here comes from a human donor in good health (CMV status not recorded). Some clones in this sample may be carry-over from other donors' samples. CDR3s include the opening cysteine and the closing phenylalanine or tryptophan. A D gene is named only where the DNA matches it firmly. Size is stated for part of the rows, as once, few or many counts, or as a class when the clone is expanded.

d_call clone_size j_call v_call cdr3_aa cdr3_nt
TRBD2 NA TRBJ2-1 TRBV7-9 CASSSPVSGGADEQFF TGTGCCAGCAGCTCTCCAGTTAGCGGGGGGGCCGATGAGCAGTTCTTC
NA many TRBJ1-1 TRBV10-3 CAISGDTNTEAFF TGTGCCATTTCGGGGGACACAAACACTGAAGCTTTCTTT
NA once TRBJ1-5 TRBV2 CASSEEWLRQPQHF TGTGCCAGCAGTGAGGAGTGGCTTCGCCAGCCCCAGCATTTT
TRBD2 few TRBJ2-2 TRBV15 CATSRVHGLAGNTGELFF TGTGCCACCAGCAGAGTCCACGGACTAGCGGGGAACACCGGGGAGCTGTTTTTT
NA NA TRBJ1-4 TRBV19 CASSIGGEKLFF TGTGCCAGTAGTATTGGGGGTGAAAAACTGTTTTTT
TRBD1 NA TRBJ2-7 TRBV5-1 CASSSGQGWDEQYF TGCGCCAGCAGCTCCGGACAGGGTTGGGACGAGCAGTACTTC
TRBD1 NA TRBJ1-1 TRBV9 CASSSLPGQGDTEAFF TGTGCCAGCAGCTCCCTCCCGGGACAGGGAGACACTGAAGCTTTCTTT
NA NA TRBJ1-2 TRBV12-3/TRBV12-4 CASKGLVGSNYGYTF TGTGCCAGCAAGGGGCTCGTAGGGTCCAACTATGGCTACACCTTC
NA NA TRBJ2-4 TRBV20-1 CSARPLGANIQYF TGCAGTGCAAGACCGCTGGGAGCGAACATTCAGTACTTC
NA NA TRBJ1-1 TRBV19 CASSIERGVGTEAFF TGTGCCAGTAGTATAGAAAGGGGAGTGGGCACTGAAGCTTTCTTT
TRBD2 many TRBJ2-5 TRBV7-8 CASSLASRAGVQETQYF TGTGCCAGCAGCTTAGCCTCTCGAGCGGGGGTCCAAGAGACCCAGTACTTC
TRBD2 few TRBJ2-3 TRBV6-2/TRBV6-3 CASETSGPDTQYF TGTGCCAGCGAGACTAGCGGCCCAGATACGCAGTATTTT
TRBD2 few TRBJ2-5 TRBV7-9 CASSLTAGVETQYF TGTGCCAGCAGTTTGACAGCGGGGGTCGAGACCCAGTACTTC
TRBD2 NA TRBJ2-1 TRBV7-8 CASTVLGEASGAYNEQFF TGTGCCAGCACCGTTCTCGGTGAAGCTAGCGGGGCCTACAATGAGCAGTTCTTC
NA few TRBJ2-6 TRBV7-8 CASSPRVDYSGANVLTF TGTGCCAGCAGCCCCAGGGTTGATTACTCTGGGGCCAACGTCCTGACTTTC
TRBD2 few TRBJ2-3 TRBV7-2 CASSSLGLGTDTQYF TGTGCCAGCAGCTCACTCGGACTAGGCACAGATACGCAGTATTTT
NA NA TRBJ1-1 TRBV9 CASSVDGGGGNTEAFF TGTGCCAGCAGCGTAGACGGGGGCGGCGGGAACACTGAAGCTTTCTTT
NA few TRBJ1-2 TRBV7-6 CASSFWDMSASTF TGTGCCAGCAGCTTCTGGGACATGTCAGCGAGTACCTTC
TRBD2 few TRBJ2-1 TRBV27 CASSPTSGGAKGKAQFF TGTGCCAGCAGCCCGACTAGCGGGGGGGCCAAGGGCAAAGCGCAGTTCTTC
NA few TRBJ1-1 TRBV20-1 CSAIGRRGLNTEAFF TGCAGTGCTATAGGCAGGCGGGGTTTGAACACTGAAGCTTTCTTT
TRBD1 few TRBJ1-2 TRBV6-6 CATRDRENYGYTF TGTGCCACGCGGGACAGGGAGAACTATGGCTACACCTTC
TRBD1 NA TRBJ1-2 TRBV6-5 CASSVDRDGGEHGYTF TGTGCCAGCAGCGTAGACAGGGACGGTGGAGAGCATGGCTACACCTTC
TRBD1 few TRBJ1-4 TRBV7-9 CASSSTGTNEKLFF TGTGCCAGCAGCTCGACAGGGACTAATGAAAAACTGTTTTTT
TRBD1 once TRBJ2-2 TRBV5-1 CASSRTGRTGELFF TGCGCCAGCAGCCGGACAGGGAGGACCGGGGAGCTGTTTTTT
NA once TRBJ2-4 TRBV6-2/TRBV6-3 CASSYSGVGENIQYF TGTGCCAGCAGTTACTCCGGCGTCGGGGAAAACATTCAGTACTTC
NA few TRBJ1-1 TRBV19 CASTAGAEAFF TGTGCCAGTACTGCCGGCGCTGAAGCTTTCTTT
TRBD1 few TRBJ2-3 TRBV20-1 CSASREDRGLASTDTQYF TGCAGTGCTAGTCGGGAAGACAGGGGGCTAGCCAGCACAGATACGCAGTATTTT
NA many TRBJ2-2 TRBV6-1 CASSYGSSHRELFF TGTGCCAGCAGCTACGGGTCTTCTCATCGGGAGCTGTTTTTT
NA few TRBJ2-2 TRBV28 CASMIRGHVFVNTGELFF TGTGCCAGCATGATCAGGGGACATGTTTTCGTAAACACCGGGGAGCTGTTTTTT
NA few TRBJ1-2 TRBV2 CASSDLVGELNYGYTF TGTGCCAGCAGTGATCTTGTGGGGGAGCTAAACTATGGCTACACCTTC
NA NA TRBJ1-1 TRBV15 CATSSSSANTEAFF NA
TRBD1 NA TRBJ1-2 TRBV19 CVSSPGGQGTFGYTF TGTGTCAGTAGCCCAGGTGGACAGGGGACCTTTGGCTACACCTTC
NA NA TRBJ2-1 TRBV11-3 CASNLNLANEQFF TGTGCCAGCAACTTAAACCTAGCCAATGAGCAGTTCTTC
TRBD1 once TRBJ2-3 TRBV24-1 CVTSDGDSFGADTQYF TGTGTCACCAGTGACGGGGACAGCTTTGGGGCAGATACGCAGTATTTT
NA NA TRBJ1-2 TRBV4-1 CASSQDWVAPSYGYTF TGTGCCAGCAGCCAAGATTGGGTTGCCCCCTCCTATGGCTACACCTTC
TRBD2 NA TRBJ2-2 TRBV2 CAFGGAGTGELFF TGTGCCTTCGGGGGGGCGGGCACCGGGGAGCTGTTTTTT
TRBD2 many TRBJ2-1 TRBV7-2 CASSYPPGGVNEQFF TGTGCCAGCAGCTACCCCCCGGGAGGGGTAAATGAGCAGTTCTTC
TRBD1 NA TRBJ2-1 TRBV7-8 CASSPGTGGSEQFF TGTGCCAGCAGCCCTGGGACAGGGGGAAGTGAGCAGTTCTTC
NA NA TRBJ2-3 TRBV4-3 CASSRGLGVDTQYF TGCGCCAGCAGCCGTGGGTTGGGGGTTGATACGCAGTATTTT
NA NA TRBJ1-6 TRBV4-1 CASSQDAGNNSPLHF TGCGCCAGCAGCCAAGATGCAGGGAATAATTCACCCCTCCACTTT
TRBD2 NA TRBJ2-1 TRBV5-6 CASSLPAGGSLGNEQFF TGTGCCAGCAGCCTTCCAGCGGGGGGGTCCCTCGGCAATGAGCAGTTCTTC
NA few TRBJ1-4 TRBV27 CASSLYSTNEKLFF TGTGCCAGCAGTTTATACAGCACTAATGAAAAACTGTTTTTT
NA NA TRBJ1-1 TRBV15 CATRGAMNTEAFF TGTGCCACCAGGGGAGCCATGAACACTGAAGCTTTCTTT
NA many TRBJ2-1 TRBV6-1 CASGDTGNNEQFF TGTGCCAGCGGCGACACAGGGAACAATGAGCAGTTCTTC
NA NA TRBJ1-4 TRBV6-6 CASSYGDRKLFF TGTGCCAGCAGTTACGGCGACCGAAAACTGTTTTTT
NA NA TRBJ1-2 TRBV27 CASSSPRLNGYTF TGTGCCAGCAGTTCCCCCCGACTGAATGGTTACACCTTC
NA NA TRBJ1-2 TRBV4-2 CASSSVGDPYGYTF TGTGCCAGCAGCTCCGTCGGGGATCCCTATGGCTACACCTTC
NA few TRBJ1-5 TRBV2 CASSSVPGQGPNQPQHF TGTGCCAGCAGTTCAGTTCCGGGACAAGGGCCCAATCAGCCCCAGCATTTT